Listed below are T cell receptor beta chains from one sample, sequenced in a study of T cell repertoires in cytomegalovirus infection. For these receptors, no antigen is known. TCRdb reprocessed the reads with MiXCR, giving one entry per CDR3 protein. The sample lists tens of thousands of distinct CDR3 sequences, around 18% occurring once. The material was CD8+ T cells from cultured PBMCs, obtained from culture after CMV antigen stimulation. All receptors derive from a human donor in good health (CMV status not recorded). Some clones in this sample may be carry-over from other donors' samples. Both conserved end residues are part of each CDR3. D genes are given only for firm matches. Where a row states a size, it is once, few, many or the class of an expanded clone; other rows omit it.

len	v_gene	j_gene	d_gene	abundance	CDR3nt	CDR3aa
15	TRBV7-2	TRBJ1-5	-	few	TGTGCCAGCAGCTTAGACCCCAGGCCCAATCAGCCCCAGCATTTT	CASSLDPRPNQPQHF
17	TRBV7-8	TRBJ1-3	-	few	TGTGCCAGCAGTTTAATCGCCGGGGGCAGGGAAGGAAACACCATATATTTT	CASSLIAGGREGNTIYF
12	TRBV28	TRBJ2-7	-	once	TGTGCCAGCAGTTTCTCGGCGGACGAGCAGTACTTC	CASSFSADEQYF
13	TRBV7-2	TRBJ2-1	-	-	TGTGCCAGCGGCCATCAGGGGGGCATGGAGCAGTTCTTC	CASGHQGGMEQFF
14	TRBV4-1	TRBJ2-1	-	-	TGCGCCAGCAGCCAAGTGGACATCTACAATGAGCAGTTCTTC	CASSQVDIYNEQFF
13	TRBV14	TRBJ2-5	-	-	TGTGCCAGCAGCCTGTGGTTGGGAGAGACCCAGTACTTC	CASSLWLGETQYF
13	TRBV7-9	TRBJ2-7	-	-	TGTGCCAGCAGCTCTGACGGTTCCTACGAGCAGTACTTC	CASSSDGSYEQYF
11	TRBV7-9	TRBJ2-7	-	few	TGTGCCATCTTGATCTCCTACGAGCAGTACTTC	CAILISYEQYF
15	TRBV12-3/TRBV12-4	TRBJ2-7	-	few	TGTGCCAGCAGTTTAGTGGGTGGGGGAATCTACGAGCAGTACTTC	CASSLVGGGIYEQYF
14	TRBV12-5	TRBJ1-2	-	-	TGTGCTAGTGGTCGGGCTGACTACAATTATGGCTACACCTTC	CASGRADYNYGYTF
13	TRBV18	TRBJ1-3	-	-	TGTGCCAGCTCACCACCGGGCGGAGACACCATATATTTT	CASSPPGGDTIYF
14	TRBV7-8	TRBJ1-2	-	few	TGTGCCAGCAGCTTCCTTGAGGGGGGGCAAGGCTACACCTTC	CASSFLEGGQGYTF
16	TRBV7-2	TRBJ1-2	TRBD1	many	TGTGCCAGCAACCTCTCTAAGGGGGCCCTAACAAGCGGCTACACCTTC	CASNLSKGALTSGYTF
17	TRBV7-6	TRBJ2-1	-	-	TGTGCCAGCAGCTTAGTGAGGGGCTACTCCAACCTCGATGAGCAGTTCTTC	CASSLVRGYSNLDEQFF
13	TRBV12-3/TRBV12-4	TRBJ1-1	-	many	TGTGCCAGCACCAAGGACATCAACACTGAAGCTTTCTTT	CASTKDINTEAFF
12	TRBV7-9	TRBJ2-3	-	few	TGTGCCAGCAGCTTTGGGGCGGATACGCAGTATTTT	CASSFGADTQYF
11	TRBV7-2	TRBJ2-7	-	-	TGTGCCAGCAGCGTTAGCTACGAGCAGTACTTC	CASSVSYEQYF
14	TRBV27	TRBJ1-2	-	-	TGTGCCAGCAGTTTACGACCCAGGGTTGATGGCTACACCTTC	CASSLRPRVDGYTF
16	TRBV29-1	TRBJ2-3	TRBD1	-	TGCAGCGTTCGTCCCGGGACAGGGGGTGACTCTTATACGCAGTATTTT	CSVRPGTGGDSYTQYF
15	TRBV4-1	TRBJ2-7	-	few	TGCGCCAGCAGCGCACAACAGGGATTCACCTACGAGCAGTACTTC	CASSAQQGFTYEQYF